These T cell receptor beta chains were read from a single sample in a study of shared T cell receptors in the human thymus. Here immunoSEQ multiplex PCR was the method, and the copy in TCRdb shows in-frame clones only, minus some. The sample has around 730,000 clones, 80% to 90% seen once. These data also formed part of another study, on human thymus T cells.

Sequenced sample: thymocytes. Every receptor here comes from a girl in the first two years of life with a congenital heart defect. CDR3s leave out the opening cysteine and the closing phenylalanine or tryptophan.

CDR3: ASRNRDRTSTDTQY
J: TRBJ2-3
length: 14
V: TRBV6-6

CDR3: ASSERGLAGGRGTDTQY
J: TRBJ2-3
length: 17
V: TRBV27

CDR3: ASSLVGYGYT
J: TRBJ1-2
length: 10
V: TRBV5-1

CDR3: ASSTNRGRAPYNEQF
J: TRBJ2-1
length: 15
V: TRBV19

CDR3: ASSPIVGANVLT
J: TRBJ2-6
length: 12
V: TRBV4-3

CDR3: ASSLSRGDRYEQY
J: TRBJ2-7
length: 13
V: TRBV5-1

CDR3: ASSGHDSTDTQY
J: TRBJ2-3
length: 12
V: TRBV7-2

CDR3: ATNDGSGELGELF
J: TRBJ2-2
length: 13
V: TRBV6-1

CDR3: ASGLSYPGTGMETEAF
J: TRBJ1-1
length: 16
V: TRBV12-5

CDR3: ASSQGVGRGRETQY
J: TRBJ2-5
length: 14
V: TRBV14

CDR3: ASRRTGDNYGYT
J: TRBJ1-2
length: 12
V: TRBV11-2

CDR3: ASSVNPRANTEAF
J: TRBJ1-1
length: 13
V: TRBV9

CDR3: ASSPGRGGTQY
J: TRBJ2-5
length: 11
V: TRBV6-5

CDR3: ASSLAAWTSSNTEAF
J: TRBJ1-1
length: 15
V: TRBV5-1

CDR3: ASKGREKGDTEAF
J: TRBJ1-1
length: 13
V: TRBV19

CDR3: ASREGTGSQPQH
J: TRBJ1-5
length: 12
V: TRBV2

CDR3: ASSLGGGLQPQH
J: TRBJ1-5
length: 12
V: TRBV7-9

CDR3: ASSYQIDRHNNEQF
J: TRBJ2-1
length: 14
V: TRBV6-5

CDR3: ASSWGGAEAF
J: TRBJ1-1
length: 10
V: TRBV5-6

CDR3: ASSLSGGNYGYT
J: TRBJ1-2
length: 12
V: TRBV5-1

CDR3: ASRPSRGNTIY
J: TRBJ1-3
length: 11
V: TRBV28

CDR3: ASSQDRGSWYGYT
J: TRBJ1-2
length: 13
V: TRBV4-1

CDR3: ASSYSNRDSITDTQY
J: TRBJ2-3
length: 15
V: TRBV5-1

CDR3: ASSGQVPEKNIQY
J: TRBJ2-4
length: 13
V: TRBV25-1

CDR3: ASSLRQAFMNTEAF
J: TRBJ1-1
length: 14
V: TRBV5-4

CDR3: ASSLAGDRGCEKLF
J: TRBJ1-4
length: 14
V: TRBV5-6

CDR3: ASSSGEKLF
J: TRBJ1-4
length: 9
V: TRBV28

CDR3: ASSKGGVYEQY
J: TRBJ2-7
length: 11
V: TRBV19

CDR3: ASRTVRTPYEQY
J: TRBJ2-7
length: 12
V: TRBV6-1

CDR3: ASRPSGGPQETQY
J: TRBJ2-5
length: 13
V: TRBV5-4

CDR3: ASSLETESNSPLH
J: TRBJ1-6
length: 13
V: TRBV5-1

CDR3: ASSEAGRETQY
J: TRBJ2-5
length: 11
V: TRBV6-1

CDR3: ASSLTRTGGYGYT
J: TRBJ1-2
length: 13
V: TRBV27

CDR3: ASSSPSDRNTEAF
J: TRBJ1-1
length: 13
V: TRBV5-6

CDR3: ASSPPRGNGGYT
J: TRBJ1-2
length: 12
V: TRBV6-5

CDR3: ATSREGRAANTEAF
J: TRBJ1-1
length: 14
V: TRBV15

CDR3: ASSLGDTVSYEQY
J: TRBJ2-7
length: 13
V: TRBV7-9

CDR3: ASSQDGRENTEAF
J: TRBJ1-1
length: 13
V: TRBV4-3

CDR3: ASSPIVGTEAF
J: TRBJ1-1
length: 11
V: TRBV7-8

CDR3: ASSLPSLVQETQY
J: TRBJ2-5
length: 13
V: TRBV7-9

CDR3: ASGLVPQSYEQY
J: TRBJ2-7
length: 12
V: TRBV12-5

CDR3: ASGLAGGDRGSGNTIY
J: TRBJ1-3
length: 16
V: TRBV12-5

CDR3: ASSHPTSGVPNSSYEQY
J: TRBJ2-7
length: 17
V: TRBV28

CDR3: ASSQPTGTVSNQPQH
J: TRBJ1-5
length: 15
V: TRBV4-1

CDR3: ASSWTLAGKTSGANVLT
J: TRBJ2-6
length: 17
V: TRBV5-1

CDR3: ASSSTGAYNSPLH
J: TRBJ1-6
length: 13
V: TRBV7-8

CDR3: ASSYSDRDTEAF
J: TRBJ1-1
length: 12
V: TRBV6-5

CDR3: ASSVSSSSGNTIY
J: TRBJ1-3
length: 13
V: TRBV9

CDR3: ASRNLRDRGNTIY
J: TRBJ1-3
length: 13
V: TRBV6-5

CDR3: ASSLSTSGGWNTGELF
J: TRBJ2-2
length: 16
V: TRBV5-4

CDR3: ASSKTGRTTEAF
J: TRBJ1-1
length: 12
V: TRBV6-5

CDR3: ASSRRGQTYEQY
J: TRBJ2-7
length: 12
V: TRBV18

CDR3: AISEWLDSGNTIY
J: TRBJ1-3
length: 13
V: TRBV10-3

CDR3: ASSLAGDCR
J: TRBJ1-1
length: 9
V: TRBV5-6

CDR3: ASSPQGGISPLH
J: TRBJ1-6
length: 12
V: TRBV28